The 31 T cell receptor beta chains below come from one sample, sequenced in a study of T cells in women clearing cervical HPV infection. The protocol was immunoSEQ multiplex PCR, while the TCRdb copy is restricted to in-frame clones and leaves out a portion. This sample's clone table lists about 30,000 clones. Material for sequencing was blood buffy coat. These receptors were obtained from a woman aged 18-70 years with a cervical HPV16 infection that either progressed to CIN3+ or cleared (not recorded which).

A word on this clone: The read finishes 3 residues shy of the CDR3 end, and the germline J gene is used to complete it. The V call is TRBV2, the J call TRBJ1-5; TRBD1 matches at 8 bases. After removal of 8 bases from V and 7 bases from J, the junction contained 10 bases not matched to a gene. Germline V gene sequence: CDR1 SNHLY, CDR2 FYNNEI. This CDR3 has 14 residues. CDR3 sequence: CASSQTGVRQPQHF. The CDR3 bases that were read are TGTGCCAGCTCACAGACAGGGGTAAGGCAGCCC.

This clone is medium-sized by frequency. From the germline J gene comes the end of the CDR3, since the read stops 3 residues before it. The J gene is TRBJ2-3, the V gene TRBV20-1; 12 bases agree with TRBD2. The junction had 10 bases not matched to a gene; V was cut back by 6 bases and J by 3 bases. This CDR3 region has 16 residues. Germline assignment: CDR1 DFQATT and CDR2 SNEGSKA (reference sequence). The sequenced CDR3 bases are TGCAGTGCCTACCGGGCTAGCGGGGGGGAGACAGATACG. Translated: CSAYRASGGETDT. The whole CDR3 reads CSAYRASGGETDTQYF.

The covered CDR3 bases are TGCGCCAGCAGCCAAGTGGGGCCAGGGGGCGCCGGCGGC. Protein: CASSQVGPGGAGG. The complete CDR3 reads CASSQVGPGGAGGYTF. The chain couples TRBV4-1 to TRBJ1-2; 8 nucleotides align to TRBD1. The CDR3 end is not reached by the read, which stops 3 residues before it; the germline J gene fills it in. The germline V gene has CDR1 MGHRA and CDR2 YSYEKL. CDR3 length equals 16 residues.

Of note for this clone: The read is 3 residues too short to cover the CDR3 end, so that end is filled in from the germline J gene. The chain is built from TRBV6-1 and TRBJ2-1, with TRBD2 as a possible D gene (7 bases). In germline, CDR1 is MNHNS, CDR2 SASEGT. This CDR3 is 14 amino acids long. The V gene lost 3 bases and the J gene lost 2 bases, with 8 bases spanning the gap. The covered CDR3 bases are TGTGCCAGCAGTGACGGGGGGCCCTACAATGAG. This codes for CASSDGGPYNE. The complete CDR3 protein is CASSDGGPYNEQFF.

Of note for this clone: The read gets to within 3 residues of the CDR3 end, and the germline J gene fills in the rest. The rearrangement joins TRBV20-1 to TRBJ1-4; D possibly corresponds to TRBD1 (5 bases). V was clipped by 5 bases and J by 8 bases, with 21 bases between them. This CDR3 contains 15 residues. In germline, CDR1 is DFQATT, CDR2 SNEGSKA (reference sequence). This CDR3 reads CSAPELGAGVEKLFF. CDR3 bases read: TGCAGTGCTCCAGAGTTGGGAGCGGGGGTAGAAAAA.

The CDR3 loop is CASSPSAGPNEQYF. CDR3 DNA, as far as it was read: TGTGCCAGCTCACCGTCGGCAGGGCCCAACGAG. The chain employs TRBV18 and TRBJ2-7, with D maybe TRBD1 (5 bases). The DNA ends 3 residues before the CDR3 does, and the rest of the CDR3 is filled in from the germline J gene. CDR1 is KGHSH and CDR2 is LQKENI in the germline V gene. This CDR3 is built from 14 residues. V lost 3 bases to trimming and J lost 5 bases, with 14 bases between them.

On this clone: The CDR3 end is not reached by the read, which stops 3 residues before it; the germline J gene fills it in. The chain uses TRBV7-3 and TRBJ2-1, with D hard to call. The V and J ends lost 5 bases and 9 bases respectively, with 11 bases between them. Looked up from germline, CDR1 is SGHTA and CDR2 is FQGTGA. This CDR3 spans 12 amino acids. The CDR3 sequence: CASSADYGEQFF. CDR3 bases read: TGTGCCAGCAGCGCGGATTATGGTGAG.

In regard to this clone: Read data end 3 residues before the CDR3 end; the end is taken from the germline J gene. V gene TRBV29-1 combines with J gene TRBJ1-1; 7 bases map to TRBD1. The J segment lost 0 bases and the V segment lost 8 bases, leaving 6 bases of the junction unmatched. CDR1 and CDR2 from the germline V gene are SQVTM and ANQGSEA. The CDR3 has 13 amino acids. This CDR3 is CSHRDSLNTEAFF. The CDR3 bases that were read are TGCAGCCATCGGGACAGCCTGAACACTGAA.

Regarding this clone: The CDR3 end is not reached by the read, which stops 3 residues before it; the germline J gene fills it in. The chain links TRBV2 to TRBJ1-2; D is possibly TRBD1 (6 bases). Germline values: CDR1 SNHLY, CDR2 FYNNEI. Trimming cost V 8 bases and J 0 bases, with 16 bases left between them. The CDR3 runs to 15 residues. The chain's CDR3 is CASRDRNQPNYGYTF. Partial CDR3 DNA: TGTGCCAGCCGCGACAGGAACCAACCTAACTATGGC.

With respect to this clone: Read data end 3 residues before the CDR3 end; the end is taken from the germline J gene. This chain connects TRBV11-2 to TRBJ2-5, with D perhaps matching TRBD2 (6 bases). This CDR3 is built from 15 residues. V lost 1 base, J lost 4 bases, and 13 bases lay in between. Germline V gives CDR1 SGHAT, CDR2 FQNNGV. The CDR3 region is CASSLGGTAGETQYF. The DNA read from the CDR3 is TGTGCCAGCAGCTTAGGAGGGACTGCGGGAGAGACC.

For this clone: The CDR3 end lies 3 residues beyond the end of the read and is filled in from the germline J gene. The V gene is TRBV6-4, the J gene TRBJ2-4; D may be TRBD1 (6 bases). The V gene lost 6 bases and the J gene lost 7 bases, with 13 bases spanning the gap. The CDR3 contains 13 residues. CDR1 and CDR2 from the germline V gene are MRHNA and SNTAGT. The DNA read from the CDR3 is TGTGCCAGCAGGGCCGCAGGGGTGAACATT. Translating it yields CASRAAGVNI. In full, the CDR3 is CASRAAGVNIQYF.

A remark on this clone: With the read ending 3 residues before the CDR3 end, the germline J gene is used to fill in that end. The genes are TRBV7-7 and TRBJ2-3, with TRBD2 matching 10 bases. V was clipped by 2 bases and J by 1 base; unmatched bases: 0. Germline lookup yields CDR1 SSHAT and CDR2 FNYEAQ (reference sequence). This CDR3 comprises 15 residues. The part of the CDR3 DNA that was read is TGTGCCAGCAGCTTACTAGCGGGGGGCACAGATACG. Its translation: CASSLLAGGTDT. The full CDR3 protein reads CASSLLAGGTDTQYF.

As concerns this clone: The read ends 3 residues shy of where the CDR3 ends; the end is completed using the germline J gene. The rearrangement links TRBV20-1 to TRBJ2-4; 7 nucleotides match TRBD2. Germline lookup yields CDR1 DFQATT and CDR2 SNEGSKA (reference sequence). V dropped 0 bases and J dropped 4; count of bases not matched to a gene: 3. This CDR3 region has 14 residues. The CDR3 reads CSAREVGGKNIQYF. The covered CDR3 bases are TGCAGTGCTAGAGAGGTGGGGGGGAAAAACATT.

Concerning this clone itself: The CDR3 end is not reached by the read, which stops 3 residues before it; the germline J gene fills it in. This rearrangement joins TRBV6-4 to TRBJ2-3; 7 bases are a match to TRBD2. V lost 2 bases and J lost 0; bases outside the gene matches: 2. The CDR3 has 15 amino acids. Germline loops: CDR1 MRHNA, CDR2 SNTAGT. The chain's CDR3 is CASSDGAGSTDTQYF. The CDR3 DNA, read in part, is TGTGCCAGCAGTGACGGAGCGGGGAGCACAGATACG.

As for this clone: With the read ending 3 residues before the CDR3 end, the germline J gene is used to fill in that end. The chain recombines TRBV19 with TRBJ1-3; 8 bases align to TRBD1. CDR1 LNHDA and CDR2 SQIVND come from the germline V gene (reference sequence). The CDR3 spans 16 residues. With 6 bases clipped from V and 3 bases from J, the junction kept 10 bases outside the gene matches. The CDR3 here is CASRDDRGVYGNTIYF. The CDR3 bases that were read are TGTGCCAGTAGGGATGACAGGGGCGTATATGGAAACACC. The variable domain in full, with the rest retrieved from reference TRBV19 and TRBJ1-3, is DGGITQSPKYLFRKEGQNVTLSCEQNLNHDAMYWYRQDPGQGLRLIYYSQIVNDFQKGDIAEGYSVSREKKESFPLTVTSAQKNPTAFYLCASRDDRGVYGNTIYFGEGSWLTVV.

Concerning this clone: The read ends 3 residues shy of where the CDR3 ends; the end is completed using the germline J gene. This chain uses TRBV5-6 with TRBJ1-2, with D hard to call. Germline assignment: CDR1 SGHDT and CDR2 YYEEEE. CDR3 size: 13 residues. V was trimmed by 6 bases and J by 3 bases, leaving 12 bases between them. The sequenced CDR3 bases are TGTGCCAGCAACCTGAATTTAGACTATGGC. Translation: CASNLNLDYG. The complete CDR3 protein is CASNLNLDYGYTF.

As concerns this clone: The CDR3 end lies 3 residues beyond the end of the read and is filled in from the germline J gene. This chain joins TRBV20-1 and TRBJ1-4; possibly TRBD1 for D (5 bases). Germline CDR1 reads DFQATT; CDR2 reads SNEGSKA (reference sequence). There are 12 residues in the CDR3. Deletions cut 5 bases from V and 6 bases from J, with 10 bases between. The CDR3 region is CSAPGRDEKLFF. CDR3 DNA, as far as it was read: TGCAGTGCTCCAGGGAGGGATGAAAAA.

Turning to this clone: The read terminates 3 residues ahead of where the CDR3 ends, so the germline J gene completes it. This chain uses TRBV2 with TRBJ2-7, with 8 bases lining up with TRBD1. The CDR3 is made up of 13 amino acids. Per germline, CDR1 SNHLY and CDR2 FYNNEI. With V trimmed by 7 bases and J by 5 bases, 7 bases remained unmatched. CDR3 DNA, as far as it was read: TGTGCCAGCATTTTGAACAGGGGGAACGAG. Its protein is CASILNRGNE. In full, the CDR3 reads CASILNRGNEQYF.

Remarks on this clone: The read stops 3 residues short of the end of the CDR3; the missing end is completed from the germline J gene. The V gene is TRBV23-1, the J gene TRBJ2-2; 9 positions agree with TRBD1. TRBV23-1 is an ORF for which the function is uncertain. The CDR3 is made up of 15 amino acids. The junction had 2 bases not matched to a gene; V was cut back by 2 bases and J by 4 bases. The sequenced CDR3 bases are TGCGCCAGCAGTCAAGGGACAGGGCTCACCGGGGAG. Translation: CASSQGTGLTGE. In full, the CDR3 reads CASSQGTGLTGELFF.

For this clone: The observed sequence ends 3 residues before the CDR3 terminus, with the missing tail filled in from the germline J gene. This chain connects TRBV7-9 to TRBJ2-2; 7 bases map to TRBD1. Germline V lookup: CDR1 SEHNR, CDR2 FQNEAQ (reference sequence). The CDR3 is 11 amino acids. CDR3 bases read: TGTGCCAGCAGCTCGACAGGGTGG. Amino acids: CASSSTGW. The complete CDR3 sequence is CASSSTGWLFF.

The CDR3 spells CASSAPNSPLHF. The covered CDR3 bases are TGTGCCAGCAGTGCCCCGAATTCACCC. V usage is TRBV2 and J usage is TRBJ1-6; D ambiguous. Read coverage stops 3 residues before the CDR3 terminus; the germline J gene supplies the remainder. Per germline, CDR1 SNHLY and CDR2 FYNNEI. The ends were cut back, 4 bases at V and 7 bases at J, with 5 bases in the middle. This CDR3 contains 12 residues.

Comments on this clone: The read ends 3 residues early relative to the CDR3; the germline J gene fills the gap. The chain combines TRBV5-1 with TRBJ2-1; 9 bases fit TRBD2. The V gene end was trimmed by 1 base and the J gene end by 7 bases; junction bases not matched to a gene: 12. Germline CDR1 is SGHRS and CDR2 is YFSETQ. This CDR3 has 17 residues. The CDR3 sequence is CASSLWGGAGGSNEQFF. CDR3 DNA, as far as it was read: TGCGCCAGCAGCTTGTGGGGAGGTGCGGGGGGGTCGAATGAG.

For this clone: The DNA ends 3 residues before the CDR3 does, and the rest of the CDR3 is filled in from the germline J gene. The V gene is TRBV19, the J gene TRBJ1-2; D is possibly TRBD1 (5 bases). The germline V gene has CDR1 LNHDA and CDR2 SQIVND (reference sequence). The CDR3 consists of 13 residues. V was pared by 5 bases and J by 3 bases, with 10 bases between. The CDR3 spells CASSPREDYGYTF. Partial CDR3 DNA: TGTGCCAGTAGTCCCAGGGAGGACTATGGC. Together with reference TRBV19 and TRBJ1-2, the CDR3 gives the full variable domain: DGGITQSPKYLFRKEGQNVTLSCEQNLNHDAMYWYRQDPGQGLRLIYYSQIVNDFQKGDIAEGYSVSREKKESFPLTVTSAQKNPTAFYLCASSPREDYGYTFGSGTRLTVV.

Concerning this clone: The read ends 3 residues early relative to the CDR3; the germline J gene fills the gap. The genes are TRBV6-4 and TRBJ2-3; 13 bases fit TRBD2. From germline, CDR1 is MRHNA and CDR2 SNTAGT. The CDR3 totals 16 residues. Trimming at V came to 3 bases and at J to 5 bases, leaving 5 bases not matched to a gene. The part of the CDR3 DNA that was read is TGTGCCAGCAGTGAGACTAGCGGGGGGCCCGGAGATACG. It translates to CASSETSGGPGDT. The complete CDR3 sequence is CASSETSGGPGDTQYF.

Comments on this clone: The sequence runs out 3 residues before the end of the CDR3; the remainder is reconstructed from the germline J gene. J is TRBJ2-7 and V is TRBV30, with 7 bases aligning to TRBD1. Unmatched junction bases numbered 9, after V lost 3 bases and J lost 4 bases. This CDR3 region has 14 residues. Germline CDR1 reads GTSNPN; CDR2 reads SVGIG (reference sequence). CDR3 bases read: TGTGCCTGGAGGGGTGTGGGGACAGCATACGAG. Protein sequence: CAWRGVGTAYE. The full CDR3 is CAWRGVGTAYEQYF. Variable domain in full (rest from reference TRBV30 and TRBJ2-7): SQTIHQWPATLVQPVGSPLSLECTVEGTSNPNLYWYRQAAGRGLQLLFYSVGIGQISSEVPQNLSASRPQDRQFILSSKKLLLSDSGFYLCAWRGVGTAYEQYFGPGTRLTVT.

On this clone: The read stops 3 residues short of the end of the CDR3; the missing end is completed from the germline J gene. The chain couples TRBV19 to TRBJ1-2; D is ambiguous. The CDR3 consists of 13 residues. Germline CDR1 is LNHDA and CDR2 is SQIVND (reference sequence). Trimming removed 4 bases from V and 6 bases from J, with 12 bases in between. CDR3 sequence: CASSKNSLNGYTF. The part of the CDR3 DNA that was read is TGTGCCAGTAGTAAAAACAGCCTGAATGGC.

On this clone itself: The read finishes 3 residues shy of the CDR3 end, and the germline J gene is used to complete it. The genes are TRBV5-1 and TRBJ1-3; D may be TRBD1 (6 bases). The CDR3 is made up of 13 amino acids. V was shortened by 8 bases and J by 2 bases, with 11 bases between the two germline ends. Per germline, CDR1 SGHRS and CDR2 YFSETQ. The CDR3 DNA, read in part, is TGCGCCAGGGGGGCAGGACCTGGAAACACC. This codes for CARGAGPGNT. Given in full, the CDR3 is CARGAGPGNTIYF.

Points on this clone: The read terminates 3 residues before the CDR3 end, so the remaining end is supplied by the germline J gene. The V gene is TRBV6-2 or TRBV6-3, the J gene TRBJ1-2; 7 positions match TRBD1. With V trimmed by 5 bases and J by 6 bases, 3 bases remained unmatched. The CDR3 runs to 12 residues. The germline V gene encodes CDR1 MNHEY and CDR2 SVGEGT. This CDR3 reads CASSIQGNGYTF. CDR3 DNA (partial): TGTGCCAGCAGTATACAGGGGAATGGC.

The CDR3 here is CASSPVAGGNTGELFF. The part of the CDR3 DNA that was read is TGTGCCAGCAGCCCCGTAGCGGGGGGGAACACCGGGGAG. The chain is built from TRBV14 and TRBJ2-2; 10 bases line up with TRBD2. The CDR3 end lies 3 residues beyond the end of the read and is filled in from the germline J gene. In germline, CDR1 is SGHDN, CDR2 FVKESK. The CDR3 totals 16 residues. Trimming took 4 bases from V and 1 from J; bases not matched to a gene: 3. Full variable domain (remainder filled in from reference TRBV14 and TRBJ2-2): EAGVTQFPSHSVIEKGQTVTLRCDPISGHDNLYWYRRVMGKEIKFLLHFVKESKQDESGMPNNRFLAERTGGTYSTLKVQPAELEDSGVYFCASSPVAGGNTGELFFGEGSRLTVL.

As for this clone: The same CDR3 arises from other DNA sequences in this sample as well. This chain's CDR3 is CASSLSSGAHEQYF. The sequenced part of the CDR3 DNA is TGTGCCAGCAGTTTATCGAGTGGGGCCCACGAG. The chain carries TRBV7-3 and TRBJ2-7; maybe TRBD1 (5 bases). The CDR3 goes on 3 residues after the read ends, and that part is filled in from the germline J gene. The V gene lost 6 bases and the J gene lost 5 bases, with 17 bases spanning the gap. The CDR3 contains 14 residues. Germline CDR1 is SGHTA and CDR2 is FQGTGA.

Notes on this clone: The CDR3 end falls 3 residues outside the read, so it is completed with the germline J gene. The chain employs TRBV18 and TRBJ1-4; D is perhaps TRBD1 (6 bases). Germline CDR1 is KGHSH and CDR2 is LQKENI. Trimming shortened V by 2 bases and J by 6 bases, and 7 bases separated the two germline ends. This CDR3 is built from 13 residues. Partial CDR3 DNA: TGTGCCAGCTCACCAAACAGGGATGAAAAA. This gives the protein CASSPNRDEK. The entire CDR3 protein is CASSPNRDEKLFF. Looking up the rest from reference TRBV18 and TRBJ1-4 gives the full variable domain: NAGVMQNPRHLVRRRGQEARLRCSPMKGHSHVYWYRQLPEEGLKFMVYLQKENIIDESGMPKERFSAEFPKEGPSILRIQQVVRGDSAAYFCASSPNRDEKLFFGSGTQLSVL.